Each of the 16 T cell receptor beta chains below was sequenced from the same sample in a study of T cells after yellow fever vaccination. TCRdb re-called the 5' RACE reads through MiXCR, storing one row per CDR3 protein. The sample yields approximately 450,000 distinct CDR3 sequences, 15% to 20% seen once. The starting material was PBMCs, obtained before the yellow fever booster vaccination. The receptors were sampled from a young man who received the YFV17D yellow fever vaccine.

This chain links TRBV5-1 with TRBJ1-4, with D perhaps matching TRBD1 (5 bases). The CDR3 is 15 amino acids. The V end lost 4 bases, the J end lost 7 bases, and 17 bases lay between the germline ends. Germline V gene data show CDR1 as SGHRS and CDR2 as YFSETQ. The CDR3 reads CASSAGPTPGEKLFF. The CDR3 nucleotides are TGCGCCAGCAGCGCGGGACCTACACCGGGTGAAAAACTGTTTTTT.

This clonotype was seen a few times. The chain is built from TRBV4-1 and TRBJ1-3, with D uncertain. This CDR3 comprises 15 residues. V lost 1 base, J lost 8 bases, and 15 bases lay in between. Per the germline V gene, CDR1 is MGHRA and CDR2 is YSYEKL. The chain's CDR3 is CASSQVRSLEDTIYF. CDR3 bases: TGCGCCAGCAGCCAAGTTAGGTCCCTAGAAGACACCATATATTTT.

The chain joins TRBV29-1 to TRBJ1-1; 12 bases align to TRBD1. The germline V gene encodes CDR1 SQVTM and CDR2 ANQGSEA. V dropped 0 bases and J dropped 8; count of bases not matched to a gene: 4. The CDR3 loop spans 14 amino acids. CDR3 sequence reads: CSVEEGTGGSEAFF. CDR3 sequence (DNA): TGCAGCGTTGAAGAGGGGACAGGGGGCTCGGAAGCTTTCTTT.

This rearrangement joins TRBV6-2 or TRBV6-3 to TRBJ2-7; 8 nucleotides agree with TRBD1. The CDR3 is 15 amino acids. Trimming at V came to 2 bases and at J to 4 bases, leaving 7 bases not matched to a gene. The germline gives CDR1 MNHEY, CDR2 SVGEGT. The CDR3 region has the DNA TGTGCCAGCAGTTACGGAGGGACAGGCCGATACGAGCAGTACGTC. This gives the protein CASSYGGTGRYEQYV.

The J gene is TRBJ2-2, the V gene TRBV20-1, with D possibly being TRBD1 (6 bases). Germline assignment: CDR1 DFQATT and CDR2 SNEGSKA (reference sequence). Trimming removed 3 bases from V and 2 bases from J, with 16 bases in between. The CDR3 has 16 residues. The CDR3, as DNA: TGCAGTGCTAGGCATCTCAGGGGTGTTAACACCGGGGAGCTGTTTTTT. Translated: CSARHLRGVNTGELFF.

The CDR3 bases are TGTGCCAGCACAAAAGGGACGAACACTGAAGCTTTCTTT. Translated, it gives CASTKGTNTEAFF. The chain employs TRBV6-5 and TRBJ1-1, with a possible D match to TRBD1 (5 bases). Germline V CDR1 and CDR2: MNHEY, SVGAGI. The CDR3 extends over 13 amino acids. V lost 7 bases to trimming and J lost 1 base, with 10 bases between them.

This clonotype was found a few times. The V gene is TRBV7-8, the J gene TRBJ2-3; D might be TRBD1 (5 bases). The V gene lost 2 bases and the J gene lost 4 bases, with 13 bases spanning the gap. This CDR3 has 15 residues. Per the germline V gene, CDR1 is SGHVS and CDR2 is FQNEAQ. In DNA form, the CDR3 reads TGTGCCAGCAGCTTATATAGGGGTCGGGCAGATACGCAGTATTTT. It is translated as CASSLYRGRADTQYF.

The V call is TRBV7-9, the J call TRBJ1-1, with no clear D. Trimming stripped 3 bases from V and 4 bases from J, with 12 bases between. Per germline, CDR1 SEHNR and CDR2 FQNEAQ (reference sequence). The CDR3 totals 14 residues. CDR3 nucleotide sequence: TGTGCCAGCAGCTTGGAGGGAGGGAGCACTGAAGCTTTCTTT. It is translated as CASSLEGGSTEAFF.

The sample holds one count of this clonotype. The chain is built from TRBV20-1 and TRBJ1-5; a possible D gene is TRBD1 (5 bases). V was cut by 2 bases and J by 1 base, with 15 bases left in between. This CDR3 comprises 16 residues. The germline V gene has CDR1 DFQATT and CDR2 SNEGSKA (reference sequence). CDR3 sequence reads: CSARKGSRDSNQPQHF. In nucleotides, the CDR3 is TGCAGTGCTAGAAAGGGTTCGAGGGACAGCAATCAGCCCCAGCATTTT.

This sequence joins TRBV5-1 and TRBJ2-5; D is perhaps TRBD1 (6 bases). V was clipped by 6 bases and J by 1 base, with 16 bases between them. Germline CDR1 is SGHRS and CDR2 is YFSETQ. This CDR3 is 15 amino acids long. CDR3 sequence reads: CASTTNTGSQETQYF. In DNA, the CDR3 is TGCGCCAGCACCACAAATACAGGGTCCCAAGAGACCCAGTACTTC. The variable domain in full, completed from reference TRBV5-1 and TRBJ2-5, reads KAGVTQTPRYLIKTRGQQVTLSCSPISGHRSVSWYQQTPGQGLQFLFEYFSETQRNKGNFPGRFSGRQFSNSRSEMNVSTLELGDSALYLCASTTNTGSQETQYFGPGTRLLVL.

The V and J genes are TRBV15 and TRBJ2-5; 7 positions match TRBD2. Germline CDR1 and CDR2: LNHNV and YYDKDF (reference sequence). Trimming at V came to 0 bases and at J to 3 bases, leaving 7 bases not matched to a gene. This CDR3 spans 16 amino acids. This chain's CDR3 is CATSRDGSGGEETQYF. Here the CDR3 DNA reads TGTGCCACCAGCAGAGATGGATCTGGGGGGGAAGAGACCCAGTACTTC.

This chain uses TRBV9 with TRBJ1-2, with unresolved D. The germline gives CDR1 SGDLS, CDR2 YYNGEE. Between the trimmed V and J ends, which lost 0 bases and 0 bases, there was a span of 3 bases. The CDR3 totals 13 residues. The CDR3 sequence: CASSVGPNYGYTF. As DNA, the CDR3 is TGTGCCAGCAGCGTAGGGCCTAACTATGGCTACACCTTC.

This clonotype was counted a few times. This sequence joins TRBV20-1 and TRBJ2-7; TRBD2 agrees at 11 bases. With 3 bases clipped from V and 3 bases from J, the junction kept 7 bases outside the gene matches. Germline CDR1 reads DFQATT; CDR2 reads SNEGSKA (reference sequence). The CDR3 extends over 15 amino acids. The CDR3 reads CSARPLAGAGYEQYV. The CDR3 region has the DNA TGCAGTGCTAGGCCACTAGCGGGGGCGGGCTACGAGCAGTACGTC.

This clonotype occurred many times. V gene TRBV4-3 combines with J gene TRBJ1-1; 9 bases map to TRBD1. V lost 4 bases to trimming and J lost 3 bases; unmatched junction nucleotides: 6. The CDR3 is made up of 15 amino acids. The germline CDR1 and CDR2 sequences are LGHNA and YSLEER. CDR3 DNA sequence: TGCGCCAGCAGCCCAGGGGACAGGGCCGACACTGAAGCTTTCTTT. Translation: CASSPGDRADTEAFF.

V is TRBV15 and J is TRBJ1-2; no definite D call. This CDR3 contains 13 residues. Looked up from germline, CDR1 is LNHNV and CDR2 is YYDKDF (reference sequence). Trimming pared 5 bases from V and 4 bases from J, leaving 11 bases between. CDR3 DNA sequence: TGTGCCACCAGCGATGGGGAGTTCTATGGCTACACCTTC. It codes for CATSDGEFYGYTF.

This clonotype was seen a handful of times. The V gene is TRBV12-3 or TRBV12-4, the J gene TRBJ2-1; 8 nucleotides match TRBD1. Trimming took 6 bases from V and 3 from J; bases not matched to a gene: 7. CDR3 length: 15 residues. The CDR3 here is CASRFRTGNYNEQFF. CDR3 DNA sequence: TGTGCCAGCAGATTCCGGACAGGGAACTACAATGAGCAGTTCTTC.